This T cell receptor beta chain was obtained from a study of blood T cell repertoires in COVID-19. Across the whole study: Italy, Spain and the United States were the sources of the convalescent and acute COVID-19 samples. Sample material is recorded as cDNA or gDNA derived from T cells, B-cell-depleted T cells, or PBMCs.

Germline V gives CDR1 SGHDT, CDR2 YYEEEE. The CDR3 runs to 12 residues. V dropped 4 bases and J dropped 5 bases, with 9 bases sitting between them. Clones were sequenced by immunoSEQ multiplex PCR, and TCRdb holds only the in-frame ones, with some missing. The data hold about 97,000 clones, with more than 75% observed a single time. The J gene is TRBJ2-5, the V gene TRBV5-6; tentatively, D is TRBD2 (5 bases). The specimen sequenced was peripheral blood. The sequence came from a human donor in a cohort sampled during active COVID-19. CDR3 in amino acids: CASSPGWETQYF. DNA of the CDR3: TGTGCCAGCAGCCCGGGGTGGGAGACCCAGTACTTC.